This T cell receptor beta chain was identified in a study of vaccination effects on CD4 cells after COVID-19. Overall study context: Two convalescent patients were sampled 16 days and one week before vaccination.

The CDR3 runs to 14 residues. V shed 3 bases and J shed 3 bases, with 9 bases lying between them. Germline CDR1 and CDR2: PRHDT and FYEKMQ (reference sequence). Sequencing was preceded by expansion of antigen-specific CD4+ T cells with viral peptide pools in the ViraFEST assay. Subsequent to a culture period of 10 to 11 days, CD4+ T cells were isolated. Infection dated between March and December 2020, before the Alpha, Beta and Delta variants reached the United States. PBMC cultures contained about 1.9 million cells per well, 9 to 10 IU/ml IL-2 and around 9.9 ug/ml peptides. IL-2 medium supplanted half the medium on days 3 and 7. About this clone: Its target is not known.

Libraries were prepared by immunoSEQ multiplex PCR; TCRdb keeps only in-frame clonotypes and omits some of them. Altogether around 23,000 clones are present, over 70% being singletons, with the ten largest covering less than 45%. The rearrangement uses TRBV13 and TRBJ1-3; D possibly corresponds to TRBD1 (6 bases). The TCR sequence derives from a human donor who had a prior SARS-CoV-2 infection. The source was CD4+ T cells from PBMCs cultured with a peptide pool, collected before COVID-19 vaccination. The chain's CDR3 is CASSFRGIGNTIYF. CDR3 bases: TGTGCCAGCAGCTTCAGGGGAATTGGAAACACCATATATTTT. Combining the CDR3 with reference TRBV13 and TRBJ1-3 gives the whole variable domain AAGVIQSPRHLIKEKRETATLKCYPIPRHDTVYWYQQGPGQDPQFLISFYEKMQSDKGSIPDRFSAQQFSDYHSELNMSSLELGDSALYFCASSFRGIGNTIYFGEGSWLTVV.